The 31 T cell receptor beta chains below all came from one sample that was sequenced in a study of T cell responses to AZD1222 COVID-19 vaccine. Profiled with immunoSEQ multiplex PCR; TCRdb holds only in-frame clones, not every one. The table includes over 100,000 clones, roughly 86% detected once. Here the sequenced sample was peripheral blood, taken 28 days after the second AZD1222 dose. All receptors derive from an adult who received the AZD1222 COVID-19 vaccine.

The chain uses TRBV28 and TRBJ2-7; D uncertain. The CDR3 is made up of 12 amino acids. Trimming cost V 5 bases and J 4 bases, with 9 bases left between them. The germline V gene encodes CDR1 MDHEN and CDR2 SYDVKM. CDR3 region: CASSPRTYEQYF. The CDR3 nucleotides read TGTGCCAGCAGTCCCCGAACTTACGAGCAGTACTTC. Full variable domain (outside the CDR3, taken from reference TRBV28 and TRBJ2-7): DVKVTQSSRYLVKRTGEKVFLECVQDMDHENMFWYRQDPGLGLRLIYFSYDVKMKEKGDIPEGYSVSREKKERFSLILESASTNQTSMYLCASSPRTYEQYFGPGTRLTVT.

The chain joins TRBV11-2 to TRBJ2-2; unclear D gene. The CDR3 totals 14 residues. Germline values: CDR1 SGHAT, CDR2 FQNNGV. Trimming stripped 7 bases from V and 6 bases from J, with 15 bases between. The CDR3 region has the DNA TGTGCCAGCACCGTTAACCACCCCGCCGGGGAGCTGTTTTTT. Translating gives CASTVNHPAGELFF.

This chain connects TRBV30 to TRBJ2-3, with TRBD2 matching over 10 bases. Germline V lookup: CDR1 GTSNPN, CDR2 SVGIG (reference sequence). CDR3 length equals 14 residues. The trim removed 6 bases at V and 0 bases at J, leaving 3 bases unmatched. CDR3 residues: CACRLAGSTDTQYF. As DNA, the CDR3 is TGTGCCTGTAGACTAGCGGGTAGCACAGATACGCAGTATTTT. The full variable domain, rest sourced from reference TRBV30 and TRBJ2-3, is SQTIHQWPATLVQPVGSPLSLECTVEGTSNPNLYWYRQAAGRGLQLLFYSVGIGQISSEVPQNLSASRPQDRQFILSSKKLLLSDSGFYLCACRLAGSTDTQYFGPGTRLTVL.

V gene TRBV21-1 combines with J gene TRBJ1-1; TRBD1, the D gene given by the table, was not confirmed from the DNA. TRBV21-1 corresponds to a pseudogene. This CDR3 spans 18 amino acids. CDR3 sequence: CASSKVGQDRTVNTEAFF. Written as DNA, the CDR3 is TGTGCCAGCAGCAAAGTTGGCCAGGACAGGACGGTGAACACTGAAGCTTTCTTT.

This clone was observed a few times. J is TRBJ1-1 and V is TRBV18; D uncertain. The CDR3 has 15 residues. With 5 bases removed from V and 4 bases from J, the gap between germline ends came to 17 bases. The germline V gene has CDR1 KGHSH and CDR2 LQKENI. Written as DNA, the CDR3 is TGTGCCAGCTCAGCCGAACTAAAAGGGCGCACTGAAGCTTTCTTT. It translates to CASSAELKGRTEAFF.

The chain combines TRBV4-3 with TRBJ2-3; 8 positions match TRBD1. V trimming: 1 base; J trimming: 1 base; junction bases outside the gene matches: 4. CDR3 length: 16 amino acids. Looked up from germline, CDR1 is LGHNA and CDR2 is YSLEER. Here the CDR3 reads CASSQGRGRGTDTQYF. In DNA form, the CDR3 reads TGCGCCAGCAGCCAAGGCAGGGGGCGCGGCACAGATACGCAGTATTTT.

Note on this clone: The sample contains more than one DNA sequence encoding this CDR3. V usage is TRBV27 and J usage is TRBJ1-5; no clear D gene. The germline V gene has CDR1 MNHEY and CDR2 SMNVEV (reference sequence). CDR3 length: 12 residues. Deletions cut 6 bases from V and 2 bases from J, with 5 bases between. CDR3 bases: TGTGCCAGCAGCCTAGGCAATCAGCCCCAGCATTTT. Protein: CASSLGNQPQHF.

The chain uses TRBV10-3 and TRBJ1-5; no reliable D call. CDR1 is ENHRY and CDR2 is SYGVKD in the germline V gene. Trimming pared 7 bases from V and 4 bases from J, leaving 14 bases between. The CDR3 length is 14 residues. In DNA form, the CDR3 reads TGTGCCATCAAAGGGCAAAGTGAAAATCAGCCCCAGCATTTT. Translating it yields CAIKGQSENQPQHF.

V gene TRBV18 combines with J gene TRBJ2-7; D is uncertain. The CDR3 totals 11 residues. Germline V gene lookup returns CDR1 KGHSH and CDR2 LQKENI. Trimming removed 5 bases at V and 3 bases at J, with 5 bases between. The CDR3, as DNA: TGTGCCAGCTCAACGAACTACGAGCAGTACTTC. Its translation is CASSTNYEQYF. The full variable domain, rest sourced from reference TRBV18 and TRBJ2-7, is NAGVMQNPRHLVRRRGQEARLRCSPMKGHSHVYWYRQLPEEGLKFMVYLQKENIIDESGMPKERFSAEFPKEGPSILRIQQVVRGDSAAYFCASSTNYEQYFGPGTRLTVT.

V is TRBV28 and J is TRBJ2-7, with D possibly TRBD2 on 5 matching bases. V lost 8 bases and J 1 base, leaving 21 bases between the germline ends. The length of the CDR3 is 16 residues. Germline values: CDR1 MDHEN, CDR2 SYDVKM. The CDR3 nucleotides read TGTGCCAGCTCCGAACGGGGTGGGATAGGGTCCTACGAGCAGTACTTC. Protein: CASSERGGIGSYEQYF.

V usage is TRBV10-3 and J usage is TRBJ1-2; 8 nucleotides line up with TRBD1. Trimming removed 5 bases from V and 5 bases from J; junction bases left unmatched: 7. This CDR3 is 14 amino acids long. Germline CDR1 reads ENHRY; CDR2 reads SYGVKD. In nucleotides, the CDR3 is TGTGCCATCAGTTTGGACAGGGAGGGGTATGGCTACACCTTC. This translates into CAISLDREGYGYTF.

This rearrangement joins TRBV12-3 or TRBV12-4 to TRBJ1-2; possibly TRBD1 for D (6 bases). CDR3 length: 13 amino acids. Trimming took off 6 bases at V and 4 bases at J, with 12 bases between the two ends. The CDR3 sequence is CASRQGRGYGYTF. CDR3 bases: TGTGCCAGCAGACAGGGTCGAGGCTATGGCTACACCTTC.

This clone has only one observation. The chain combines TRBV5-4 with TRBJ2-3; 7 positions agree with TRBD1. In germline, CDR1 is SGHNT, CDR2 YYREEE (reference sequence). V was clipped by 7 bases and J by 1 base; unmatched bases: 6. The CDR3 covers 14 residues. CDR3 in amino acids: CASRQGQRTDTQYF. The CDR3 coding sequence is TGTGCCAGCCGACAGGGCCAGCGCACAGATACGCAGTATTTT.

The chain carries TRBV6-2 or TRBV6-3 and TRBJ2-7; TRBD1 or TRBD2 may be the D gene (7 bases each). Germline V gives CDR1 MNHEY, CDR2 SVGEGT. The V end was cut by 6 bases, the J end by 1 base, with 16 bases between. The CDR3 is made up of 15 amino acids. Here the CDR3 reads CASSFDREGSYEQYF. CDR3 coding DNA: TGTGCCAGCAGCTTCGACAGGGAGGGGTCCTACGAGCAGTACTTC.

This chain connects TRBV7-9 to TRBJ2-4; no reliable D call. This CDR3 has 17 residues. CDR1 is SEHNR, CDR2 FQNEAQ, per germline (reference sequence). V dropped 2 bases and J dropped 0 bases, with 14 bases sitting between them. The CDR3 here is CASSLQRDALAKNIQYF. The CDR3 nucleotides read TGTGCCAGCAGCTTACAACGAGATGCCCTAGCCAAAAACATTCAGTACTTC.

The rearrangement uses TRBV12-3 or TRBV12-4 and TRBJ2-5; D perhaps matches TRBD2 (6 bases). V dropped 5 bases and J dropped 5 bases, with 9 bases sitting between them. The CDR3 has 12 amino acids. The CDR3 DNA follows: TGTGCCAGCAGTCCAGGGAGGGAGACCCAGTACTTC. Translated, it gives CASSPGRETQYF.

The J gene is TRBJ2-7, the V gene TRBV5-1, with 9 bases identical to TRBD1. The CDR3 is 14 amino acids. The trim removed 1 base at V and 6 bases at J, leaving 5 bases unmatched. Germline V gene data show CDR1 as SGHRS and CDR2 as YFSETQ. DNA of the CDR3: TGCGCCAGCAGCTTGAGTGGACAGGGGCGCGAGCAGTACTTC. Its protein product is CASSLSGQGREQYF.

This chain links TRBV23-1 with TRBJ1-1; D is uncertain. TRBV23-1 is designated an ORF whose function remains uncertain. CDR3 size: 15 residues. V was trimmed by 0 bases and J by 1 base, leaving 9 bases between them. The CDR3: CASSQSSCRNTEAFF. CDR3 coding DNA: TGCGCCAGCAGTCAATCCTCCTGCAGGAACACTGAAGCTTTCTTT.

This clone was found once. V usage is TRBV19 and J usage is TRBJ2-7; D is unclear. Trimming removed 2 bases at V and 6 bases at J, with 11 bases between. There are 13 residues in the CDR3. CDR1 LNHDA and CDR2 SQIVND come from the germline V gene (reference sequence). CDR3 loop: CASSISGSLEQYF. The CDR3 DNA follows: TGTGCCAGTAGTATATCAGGTTCCCTCGAGCAGTACTTC.

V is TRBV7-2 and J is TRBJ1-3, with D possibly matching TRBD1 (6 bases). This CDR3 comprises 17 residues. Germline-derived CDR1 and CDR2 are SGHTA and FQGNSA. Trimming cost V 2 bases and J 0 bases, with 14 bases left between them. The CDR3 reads CASSLRDTFFSGNTIYF. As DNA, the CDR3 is TGTGCCAGCAGCTTACGGGACACCTTTTTCTCTGGAAACACCATATATTTT.

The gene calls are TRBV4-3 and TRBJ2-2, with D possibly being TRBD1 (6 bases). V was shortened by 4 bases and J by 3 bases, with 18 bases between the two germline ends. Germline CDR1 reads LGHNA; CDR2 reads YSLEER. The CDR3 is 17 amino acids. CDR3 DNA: TGCGCCAGCAGCCCAGGGGTTCAGGAGGCGGACACCGGGGAGCTGTTTTTT. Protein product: CASSPGVQEADTGELFF.

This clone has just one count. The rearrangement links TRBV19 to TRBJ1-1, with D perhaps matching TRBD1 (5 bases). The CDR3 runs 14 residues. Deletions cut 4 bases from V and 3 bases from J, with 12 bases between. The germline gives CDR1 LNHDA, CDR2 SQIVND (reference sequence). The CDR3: CASSNAGGDTEAFF. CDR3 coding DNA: TGTGCCAGTAGTAACGCCGGGGGGGACACTGAAGCTTTCTTT.

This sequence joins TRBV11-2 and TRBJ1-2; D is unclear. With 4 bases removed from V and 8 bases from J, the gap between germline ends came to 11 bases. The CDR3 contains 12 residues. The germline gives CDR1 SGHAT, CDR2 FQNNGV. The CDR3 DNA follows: TGTGCCAGCAGCTCCGAGGGAGCGGGCTACACCTTC. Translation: CASSSEGAGYTF.

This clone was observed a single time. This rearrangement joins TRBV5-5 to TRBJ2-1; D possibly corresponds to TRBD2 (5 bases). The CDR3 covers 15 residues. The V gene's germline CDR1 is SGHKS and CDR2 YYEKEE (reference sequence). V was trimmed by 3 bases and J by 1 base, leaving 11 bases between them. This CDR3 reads CASSSNTGSYNEQFF. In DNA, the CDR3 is TGTGCCAGCAGCTCAAACACGGGATCCTACAATGAGCAGTTCTTC. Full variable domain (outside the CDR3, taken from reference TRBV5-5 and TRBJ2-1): DAGVTQSPTHLIKTRGQQVTLRCSPISGHKSVSWYQQVLGQGPQFIFQYYEKEERGRGNFPDRFSARQFPNYSSELNVNALLLGDSALYLCASSSNTGSYNEQFFGPGTRLTVL.

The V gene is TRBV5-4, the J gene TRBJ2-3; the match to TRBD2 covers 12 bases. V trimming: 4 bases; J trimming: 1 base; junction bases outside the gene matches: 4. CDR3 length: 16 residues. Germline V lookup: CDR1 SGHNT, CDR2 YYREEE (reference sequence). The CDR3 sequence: CASSQRLAGGTDTQYF. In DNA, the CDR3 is TGTGCCAGCAGCCAAAGACTAGCGGGGGGCACAGATACGCAGTATTTT.

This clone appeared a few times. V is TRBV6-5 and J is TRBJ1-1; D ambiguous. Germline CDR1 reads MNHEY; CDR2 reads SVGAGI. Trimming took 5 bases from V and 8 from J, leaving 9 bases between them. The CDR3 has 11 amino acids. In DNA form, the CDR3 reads TGTGCCAGCAGTCGACTTCAGGAAGCTTTCTTT. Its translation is CASSRLQEAFF.

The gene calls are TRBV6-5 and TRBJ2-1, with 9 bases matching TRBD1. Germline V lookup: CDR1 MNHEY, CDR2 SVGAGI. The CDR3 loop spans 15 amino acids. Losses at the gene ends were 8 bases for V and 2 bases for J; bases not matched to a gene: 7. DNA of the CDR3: TGTGCCAGCGTACTCGGACAGGGGACCTACAATGAGCAGTTCTTC. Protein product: CASVLGQGTYNEQFF.

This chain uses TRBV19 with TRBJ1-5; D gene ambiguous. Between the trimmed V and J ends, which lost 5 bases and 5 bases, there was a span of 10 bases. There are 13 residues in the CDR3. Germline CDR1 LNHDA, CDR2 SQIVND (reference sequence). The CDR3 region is CASSVREDQPQHF. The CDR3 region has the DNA TGTGCCAGTAGTGTCCGCGAGGATCAGCCCCAGCATTTT.

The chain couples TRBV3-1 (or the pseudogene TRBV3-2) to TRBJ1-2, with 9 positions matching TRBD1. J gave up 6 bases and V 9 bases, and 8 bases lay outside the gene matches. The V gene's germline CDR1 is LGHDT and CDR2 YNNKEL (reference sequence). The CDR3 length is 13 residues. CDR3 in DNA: TGTGCCAGTTCACAGGGGGCGGTCAATGGCTACACCTTC. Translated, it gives CASSQGAVNGYTF.

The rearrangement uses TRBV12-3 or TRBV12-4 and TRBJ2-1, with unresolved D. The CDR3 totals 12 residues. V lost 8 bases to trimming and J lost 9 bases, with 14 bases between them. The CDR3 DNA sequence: TGTGCCAGCTACCACCCCCCGGGTGAGCAGTTCTTC. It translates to CASYHPPGEQFF.

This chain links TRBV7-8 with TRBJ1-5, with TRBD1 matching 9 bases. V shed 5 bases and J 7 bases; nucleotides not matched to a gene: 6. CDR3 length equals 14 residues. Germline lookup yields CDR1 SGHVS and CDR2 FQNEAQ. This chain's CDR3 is CASSRDRGFQPQHF. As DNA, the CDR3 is TGTGCCAGCAGCCGAGACAGGGGGTTCCAGCCCCAGCATTTT.